The 32 T cell receptor beta chains below come from one sample, sequenced in a study of blood T cell repertoires in COVID-19. Generated by immunoSEQ multiplex PCR, the TCRdb table keeps only in-frame clones and is missing some. Among 150,000 or so clones listed, 75% to 90% were seen once. Sequencing was done on a sample of PBMCs or T cells enriched from blood (not recorded which). The receptors were sampled from a woman in her 40s who had been exposed to COVID-19.

The J gene is TRBJ2-1, the V gene TRBV7-8, with 10 bases matching TRBD2. This CDR3 has 18 residues. V trimming: 1 base; J trimming: 9 bases; junction bases outside the gene matches: 15. Germline V gene data show CDR1 as SGHVS and CDR2 as FQNEAQ. This CDR3 reads CASSLGPLAGGPAGEQFF. The CDR3 DNA follows: TGTGCCAGCAGCTTAGGACCCTTAGCGGGGGGACCCGCGGGTGAGCAGTTCTTC.

The chain carries TRBV4-2 and TRBJ2-5, with TRBD2 matching 9 bases. Germline V gives CDR1 LGHNA, CDR2 YNFKEQ. The CDR3 runs 16 residues. V trimming: 4 bases; J trimming: 6 bases; junction bases outside the gene matches: 12. The CDR3 sequence is CASSPIGPSGIKTQYF. CDR3 in DNA: TGTGCCAGCAGCCCCATAGGCCCTAGCGGGATAAAGACCCAGTACTTC.

This clone was seen ten or more times. V usage is TRBV11-2 and J usage is TRBJ2-7; possibly TRBD1 for D (5 bases). V was cut by 1 base and J by 3 bases, with 16 bases left in between. Per the germline V gene, CDR1 is SGHAT and CDR2 is FQNNGV. CDR3 length equals 16 residues. The CDR3 DNA follows: TGTGCCAGCAGCTTAGGACCCGACAGCTCTTACTACGAGCAGTACTTC. This sequence encodes CASSLGPDSSYYEQYF.

The chain has TRBV11-2 and TRBJ2-5; 7 bases match TRBD2. The V gene's germline CDR1 is SGHAT and CDR2 FQNNGV. The length of the CDR3 is 15 residues. The junction had 5 bases not matched to a gene; V was cut back by 2 bases and J by 2 bases. CDR3 sequence (DNA): TGTGCCAGCAGCTTAATGAGCGGGGTACAAGAGACCCAGTACTTC. This translates into CASSLMSGVQETQYF.

The genes are TRBV2 and TRBJ2-1, with TRBD2 matching over 12 bases. CDR3 length: 15 amino acids. The J segment lost 6 bases and the V segment lost 5 bases, leaving 5 bases of the junction unmatched. Germline V CDR1 and CDR2: SNHLY, FYNNEI. The CDR3: CASSRGLAGGNEQFF. CDR3 DNA sequence: TGTGCCAGCAGTAGGGGACTAGCGGGCGGCAATGAGCAGTTCTTC.

The J gene is TRBJ2-2, the V gene TRBV28; 10 bases line up with TRBD2. The CDR3 is 16 amino acids. The V gene end was trimmed by 3 bases and the J gene end by 1 base; junction bases not matched to a gene: 2. CDR1 and CDR2 (germline): MDHEN, SYDVKM. The CDR3, as DNA: TGTGCCAGCAGTTTTACTAGCGGGATGAACACCGGGGAGCTGTTTTTT. This sequence encodes CASSFTSGMNTGELFF.

The chain recombines TRBV19 with TRBJ2-1; D is ambiguous. V dropped 5 bases and J dropped 4 bases, with 6 bases sitting between them. Germline V gene lookup returns CDR1 LNHDA and CDR2 SQIVND (reference sequence). CDR3 length equals 12 residues. CDR3 region: CASSHFYNEQFF. CDR3 sequence (DNA): TGTGCCAGTAGTCACTTTTACAATGAGCAGTTCTTC.

This clone was seen a handful of times. The gene calls are TRBV11-2 and TRBJ2-7; the D gene is possibly TRBD1 (6 bases). Germline loops: CDR1 SGHAT, CDR2 FQNNGV. CDR3 length equals 15 residues. Trimming took 2 bases from V and 2 from J, leaving 13 bases between them. CDR3 nucleotides: TGTGCCAGCAGCTTACAGACAGGTCCCACCTACGAGCAGTACTTC. The encoded protein is CASSLQTGPTYEQYF. The complete variable domain, with remaining parts taken from reference TRBV11-2 and TRBJ2-7, reads EAGVAQSPRYKIIEKRQSVAFWCNPISGHATLYWYQQILGQGPKLLIQFQNNGVVDDSQLPKDRFSAERLKGVDSTLKIQPAKLEDSAVYLCASSLQTGPTYEQYFGPGTRLTVT.

The chain is built from TRBV2 and TRBJ2-7; the match to TRBD2 covers 7 bases. Germline V gene sequence: CDR1 SNHLY, CDR2 FYNNEI. This CDR3 is 17 amino acids long. J lost 5 bases, V lost 0 bases, and 13 bases had no gene match. This chain's CDR3 is CASSEALLTSLRDEQYF. The CDR3 DNA reads as TGTGCCAGCAGTGAAGCGCTTCTGACTAGCCTTAGAGACGAGCAGTACTTC.

The CDR3 region has the DNA TGTGCCAGCAACCAATTAGCGGGAGGAGTCGATGAGCAGTTCTTC. It yields the protein CASNQLAGGVDEQFF. The chain joins TRBV7-2 to TRBJ2-1; 10 bases line up with TRBD2. Looked up from germline, CDR1 is SGHTA and CDR2 is FQGNSA. The CDR3 is 15 amino acids. J lost 8 bases, V lost 7 bases, and 11 bases had no gene match.

The chain is built from TRBV14 and TRBJ2-7; 9 positions match TRBD2. CDR3 length equals 20 residues. Germline assignment: CDR1 SGHDN and CDR2 FVKESK. The ends lost 4 bases at V and 2 bases at J; junction bases unmatched: 21. CDR3 residues: CASSPRLAGPMSRVTYEQYF. CDR3 sequence (DNA): TGTGCCAGCAGCCCTCGGCTAGCGGGACCAATGAGTCGAGTCACCTACGAGCAGTACTTC.

V usage is TRBV3-1 (or the pseudogene TRBV3-2) and J usage is TRBJ2-7; 12 bases agree with TRBD1. With V trimmed by 3 bases and J by 0 bases, 3 bases remained unmatched. This CDR3 has 16 residues. Per germline, CDR1 LGHDT and CDR2 YNNKEL (reference sequence). In nucleotides, the CDR3 is TGTGCCAGCAGCCATGGGGACAGGGGGCGCTCCTACGAGCAGTACTTC. It codes for CASSHGDRGRSYEQYF.

The chain recombines TRBV5-4 with TRBJ2-3, with D maybe TRBD2 (5 bases). Germline CDR1 and CDR2: SGHNT and YYREEE (reference sequence). V was trimmed by 0 bases and J by 5 bases, leaving 13 bases between them. CDR3 length: 15 amino acids. DNA for the CDR3: TGTGCCAGCAGCTTGGTAGCGCAGAAGGGAGATACGCAGTATTTT. Its translation: CASSLVAQKGDTQYF.

V is TRBV10-3 and J is TRBJ2-2; D perhaps matches TRBD2 (5 bases). Germline-derived CDR1 and CDR2 are ENHRY and SYGVKD. Trimming removed 6 bases at V and 6 bases at J, with 14 bases between. This CDR3 is built from 14 residues. The CDR3 sequence is CAISLERAAGELFF. In nucleotides, the CDR3 is TGTGCCATCAGCCTGGAGAGAGCGGCCGGGGAGCTGTTTTTT.

The chain combines TRBV19 with TRBJ2-6, with D possibly matching TRBD2 (6 bases). With 0 bases removed from V and 1 base from J, the gap between germline ends came to 19 bases. Germline CDR1 is LNHDA and CDR2 is SQIVND (reference sequence). CDR3 length: 20 residues. The CDR3 here is CASSIDGPGRGFSGANVLTF. DNA of the CDR3: TGTGCCAGTAGTATAGATGGCCCGGGTCGGGGGTTTTCTGGGGCCAACGTCCTGACTTTC. Complete variable domain (other parts from reference TRBV19 and TRBJ2-6): DGGITQSPKYLFRKEGQNVTLSCEQNLNHDAMYWYRQDPGQGLRLIYYSQIVNDFQKGDIAEGYSVSREKKESFPLTVTSAQKNPTAFYLCASSIDGPGRGFSGANVLTFGAGSRLTVL.

CDR3 region: CSVEGQGRGSNYGYTF. The CDR3 nucleotides are TGCAGCGTTGAAGGACAGGGGAGAGGTTCTAACTATGGCTACACCTTC. This sequence joins TRBV29-1 and TRBJ1-2, with TRBD1 matching 8 bases. CDR1 is SQVTM, CDR2 ANQGSEA, per germline. The CDR3 runs 16 residues. Trimming took 1 base from V and 0 from J; bases not matched to a gene: 7.

The genes are TRBV6-5 and TRBJ1-2; D is ambiguous. From germline, CDR1 is MNHEY and CDR2 SVGAGI. The CDR3 length is 13 residues. The V end lost 0 bases, the J end lost 8 bases, and 10 bases lay between the germline ends. CDR3 in DNA: TGTGCCAGCAGTTACTCGTCCTTGGGCGGCTACACCTTC. Translated, it gives CASSYSSLGGYTF.

V is TRBV27 and J is TRBJ1-6, with TRBD1 identical over 8 bases. V was clipped by 2 bases and J by 1 base; unmatched bases: 10. The CDR3 extends over 19 amino acids. Per the germline V gene, CDR1 is MNHEY and CDR2 is SMNVEV (reference sequence). The CDR3 DNA sequence: TGTGCCAGCAGTTTAGAATTCAACAGGGGGAGGTCCTATAATTCACCCCTCCACTTT. Translating gives CASSLEFNRGRSYNSPLHF.

The chain recombines TRBV5-6 with TRBJ1-6, with D unresolved. Germline V gives CDR1 SGHDT, CDR2 YYEEEE. This CDR3 has 14 residues. The ends were cut back, 1 base at V and 9 bases at J, with 11 bases in the middle. CDR3 nucleotides: TGTGCCAGCAGCTTGTGGGGAGTTGGTTCACCCCTCCACTTT. Its translation: CASSLWGVGSPLHF.

The chain employs TRBV6-5 and TRBJ1-2, with TRBD1 matching 8 bases. Per the germline V gene, CDR1 is MNHEY and CDR2 is SVGAGI. The CDR3 is made up of 12 amino acids. Trimming cost V 7 bases and J 4 bases; bases outside gene matches: 2. The CDR3 bases are TGTGCCAGCACCACAGGGGGCTATGGCTACACCTTC. Translated: CASTTGGYGYTF.

The chain carries TRBV11-3 and TRBJ2-7; TRBD1 is a possible D gene (5 bases). Germline values: CDR1 SGHNT, CDR2 YENEEA. The V end lost 8 bases, the J end lost 5 bases, and 13 bases lay between the germline ends. This CDR3 comprises 12 residues. In nucleotides, the CDR3 is TGTGCCAGCTCGCTTCAGGGTCACGAGCAGTACTTC. Its translation: CASSLQGHEQYF.

The chain links TRBV19 to TRBJ2-5; 7 nucleotides line up with TRBD1. Germline V gene sequence: CDR1 LNHDA, CDR2 SQIVND (reference sequence). The V gene end was trimmed by 6 bases and the J gene end by 1 base; junction bases not matched to a gene: 5. The CDR3 sequence is 14 residues long. CDR3 region: CASRRQGTQETQYF. CDR3 in DNA: TGTGCCAGTAGGAGACAGGGCACCCAAGAGACCCAGTACTTC.

The CDR3 sequence: CATQAGPYGQPQHF. CDR3 nucleotide sequence: TGTGCCACCCAGGCAGGGCCGTATGGACAGCCCCAGCATTTT. The V gene is TRBV2, the J gene TRBJ1-5, with a weak D call TRBD1 (5 bases). The CDR3 totals 14 residues. The germline V gene has CDR1 SNHLY and CDR2 FYNNEI. V dropped 10 bases and J dropped 7 bases, with 20 bases sitting between them. The full variable domain, with the rest looked up from reference TRBV2 and TRBJ1-5, is EPEVTQTPSHQVTQMGQEVILRCVPISNHLYFYWYRQILGQKVEFLVSFYNNEISEKSEIFDDQFSVERPDGSNFTLKIRSTKLEDSAMYFCATQAGPYGQPQHFGDGTRLSIL.

This sequence joins TRBV4-1 and TRBJ1-2; unclear D gene. This CDR3 region has 14 residues. Deletions cut 3 bases from V and 8 bases from J, with 16 bases between. The V gene's germline CDR1 is MGHRA and CDR2 YSYEKL. The CDR3 loop reads CASSHAKIPGGYTF. CDR3 DNA: TGCGCCAGCAGCCATGCAAAGATCCCCGGGGGCTACACCTTC.

The chain joins TRBV27 to TRBJ1-5, with no clear D. This CDR3 region has 13 residues. V lost 2 bases to trimming and J lost 2 bases, with 4 bases between them. Germline CDR1 reads MNHEY; CDR2 reads SMNVEV (reference sequence). DNA of the CDR3: TGTGCCAGCAGTTTACAGGGCAATCAGCCCCAGCATTTT. This codes for CASSLQGNQPQHF.

The chain links TRBV6-5 to TRBJ1-1; D remains ambiguous. The V end lost 8 bases, the J end lost 1 base, and 5 bases lay between the germline ends. The length of the CDR3 is 11 residues. From germline, CDR1 is MNHEY and CDR2 SVGAGI. The CDR3 DNA follows: TGTGCCAGCCGGGAGAACACTGAAGCTTTCTTT. The encoded protein is CASRENTEAFF.

The V and J genes are TRBV6-5 and TRBJ2-3, with 10 nucleotides matching TRBD2. Germline V gives CDR1 MNHEY, CDR2 SVGAGI. The ends lost 6 bases at V and 4 bases at J; junction bases unmatched: 1. This CDR3 contains 13 residues. CDR3 region: CASRTSGPDTQYF. Here the CDR3 DNA reads TGTGCCAGCAGGACTAGCGGGCCAGATACGCAGTATTTT.

The chain employs TRBV27 and TRBJ2-3; TRBD1 agrees at 8 bases. CDR1 and CDR2 (germline): MNHEY, SMNVEV (reference sequence). V shed 4 bases and J 6 bases; nucleotides not matched to a gene: 12. The CDR3 contains 16 residues. CDR3 residues: CASSSIQGGYVDTQYF. DNA of the CDR3: TGTGCCAGCAGTTCAATACAGGGGGGCTACGTGGATACGCAGTATTTT.

The chain uses TRBV9 and TRBJ2-1; the match to TRBD1 covers 9 bases. The V gene's germline CDR1 is SGDLS and CDR2 YYNGEE. CDR3 length: 16 amino acids. Trimming removed 3 bases from V and 3 bases from J; junction bases left unmatched: 7. The CDR3 DNA follows: TGTGCCAGCAGCGCCGTACAGGGGGCCATCTACAATGAGCAGTTCTTC. Its protein product is CASSAVQGAIYNEQFF.

The chain couples TRBV6-4 to TRBJ2-3, with D perhaps TRBD1 (6 bases). The CDR3 sequence is 14 residues long. Trimming stripped 3 bases from V and 4 bases from J, with 11 bases between. Germline loops: CDR1 MRHNA, CDR2 SNTAGT. This chain's CDR3 is CASSESTGSDTQYF. The CDR3 nucleotides are TGTGCCAGCAGTGAATCGACAGGTTCAGATACGCAGTATTTT.

The gene calls are TRBV27 and TRBJ1-1, with a tentative D call TRBD1 (5 bases). CDR3 length equals 14 residues. The V end was cut by 5 bases, the J end by 1 base, with 11 bases between. Germline CDR1 MNHEY, CDR2 SMNVEV (reference sequence). The CDR3 DNA sequence: TGTGCCAGCAGTCTAGGGGTTAAGAACACTGAAGCTTTCTTT. Its protein is CASSLGVKNTEAFF.

The gene calls are TRBV27 and TRBJ2-5, with D maybe TRBD2 (6 bases). V gave up 8 bases and J gave up 1 base, with 14 bases separating them. The CDR3 consists of 14 residues. Germline V lookup: CDR1 MNHEY, CDR2 SMNVEV (reference sequence). CDR3 in DNA: TGTGCCAGCGGATGGCCCGGGGGCCAAGAGACCCAGTACTTC. Residues: CASGWPGGQETQYF.